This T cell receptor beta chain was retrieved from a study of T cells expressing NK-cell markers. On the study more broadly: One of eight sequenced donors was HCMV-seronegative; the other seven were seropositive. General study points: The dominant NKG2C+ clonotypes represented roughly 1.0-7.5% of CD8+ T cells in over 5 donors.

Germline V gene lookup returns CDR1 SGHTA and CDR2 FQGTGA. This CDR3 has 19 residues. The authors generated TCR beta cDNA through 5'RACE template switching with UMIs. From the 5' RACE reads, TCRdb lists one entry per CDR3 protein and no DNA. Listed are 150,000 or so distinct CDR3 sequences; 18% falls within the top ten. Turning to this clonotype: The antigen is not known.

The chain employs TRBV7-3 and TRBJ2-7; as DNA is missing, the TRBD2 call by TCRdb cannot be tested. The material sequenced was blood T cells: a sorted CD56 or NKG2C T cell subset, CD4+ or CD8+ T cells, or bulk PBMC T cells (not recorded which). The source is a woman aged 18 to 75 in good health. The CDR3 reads CASSLGHSGTSGRAYEQYF.